This T cell receptor beta chain comes out of a study of CD8 T cells in Susac syndrome. The study, taken as a whole, reports: Clonal expansion was not seen in any Susac syndrome CD4+ T cell repertoire.

The CDR3 covers 13 residues. Germline CDR1 is MDHEN and CDR2 is SYDVKM. Trimming removed 7 bases from V and 3 bases from J; junction bases left unmatched: 3. With random hexamers, roughly 0.45 to 1 ug RNA was reverse transcribed. Using its own MiXCR run on the immunoSEQ multiplex PCR reads, TCRdb lists one record per CDR3 protein. Of roughly 250,000 distinct CDR3 sequences listed, less than 96% are singletons. This clonotype was seen a single time. Its matching antigen is unknown. The clonotype was recovered from a human donor with Susac syndrome. The specimen was CD4+ T cells from PBMCs. The chain uses TRBV28 and TRBJ1-2; 9 nucleotides match TRBD1. The CDR3 reads CASNGQGHYGYTF. The CDR3 DNA reads as TGTGCCAGCAATGGACAGGGGCACTATGGCTACACCTTC.